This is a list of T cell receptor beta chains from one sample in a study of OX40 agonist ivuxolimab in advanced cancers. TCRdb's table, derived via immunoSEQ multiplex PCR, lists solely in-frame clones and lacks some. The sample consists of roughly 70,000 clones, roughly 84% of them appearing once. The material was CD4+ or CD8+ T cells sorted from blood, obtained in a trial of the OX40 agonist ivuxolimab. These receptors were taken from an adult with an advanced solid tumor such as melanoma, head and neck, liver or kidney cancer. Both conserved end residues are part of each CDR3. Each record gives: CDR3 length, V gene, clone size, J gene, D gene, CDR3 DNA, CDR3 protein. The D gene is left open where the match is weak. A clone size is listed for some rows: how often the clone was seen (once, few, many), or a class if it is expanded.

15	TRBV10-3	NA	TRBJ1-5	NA	TGTGCCATCAGCACTGGGGTACAGGGCGGCCAGCCCCAGCATTTT	CAISTGVQGGQPQHF
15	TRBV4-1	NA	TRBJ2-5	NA	TGCGCCAGCAGCCAAGCCCGGGGTAGCGGAAAGACCCAGTACTTC	CASSQARGSGKTQYF
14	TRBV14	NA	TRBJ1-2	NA	TGTGCCAGCAGCCAAATAGGATTTAACTATGGCTACACCTTC	CASSQIGFNYGYTF
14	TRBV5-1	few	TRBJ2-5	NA	TGCGCCAGCAGCTTGACACCTCCCCAAGAGACCCAGTACTTC	CASSLTPPQETQYF
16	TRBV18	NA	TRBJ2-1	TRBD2	TGTGCCAGCTCACCGGGACTAGCGGGAGTGGATAATGAGCAGTTCTTC	CASSPGLAGVDNEQFF
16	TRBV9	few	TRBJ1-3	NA	TGTGCCAGCAGCGTAGGGGTGGACTACTCTGGAAACACCATATATTTT	CASSVGVDYSGNTIYF
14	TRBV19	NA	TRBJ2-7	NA	TGTGCCAGTAGTGTAACTAGCCTACCCTACGAGCAGTACTTC	CASSVTSLPYEQYF
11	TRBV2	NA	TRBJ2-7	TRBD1	TGTGCCAGCGGGGACAGGTACGAGCAGTACTTC	CASGDRYEQYF
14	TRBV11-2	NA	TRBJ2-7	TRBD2	TGTGCCAGCAGAGCCGGGGGGATCGCCCACGAGCAGTACTTC	CASRAGGIAHEQYF
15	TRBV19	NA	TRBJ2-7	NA	TGTGCCAGTAGTATAGCATACAGGGCCTCCTACGAGCAGTACTTC	CASSIAYRASYEQYF
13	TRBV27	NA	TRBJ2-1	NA	TGTGCCAGCAGCGGACAGCTCCTCAATGAGCAGTTCTTC	CASSGQLLNEQFF
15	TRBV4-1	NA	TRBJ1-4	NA	TGCGCCAGCAGACAGTACGTAGCAACTAATGAAAAACTGTTTTTT	CASRQYVATNEKLFF
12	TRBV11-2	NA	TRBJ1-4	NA	TGTGCCAGCAGCTTCACTAATGAAAAACTGTTTTTT	CASSFTNEKLFF
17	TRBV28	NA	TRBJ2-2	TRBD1	TGTGCCAGCAGTTTATGGGGCCTGAGGGGGCAGGCCGGGGAGCTGTTTTTT	CASSLWGLRGQAGELFF
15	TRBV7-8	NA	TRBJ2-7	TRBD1	TGTGCCAGCAGCCCCCGGACAGGGGGGTCCTACGAGCAGTACTTC	CASSPRTGGSYEQYF
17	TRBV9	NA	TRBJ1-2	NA	TGTGCCAGCAGCCTCTCACCTTCCCAGGGTGCGGCAGGAGGCTACACCTTC	CASSLSPSQGAAGGYTF
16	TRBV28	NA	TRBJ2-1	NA	TGTGCCAGCAGTTTATCCAGGCTAGCGACCTACAATGAGCAGTTCTTC	CASSLSRLATYNEQFF
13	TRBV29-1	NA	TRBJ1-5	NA	TGCAGCGTTGTGTTTGACAGCAATCAGCCCCAGCATTTT	CSVVFDSNQPQHF
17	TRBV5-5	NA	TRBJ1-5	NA	TGTGCCAGCAGCTCCGGACTTATTAGTGGAGGCAATCAGCCCCAGCATTTT	CASSSGLISGGNQPQHF
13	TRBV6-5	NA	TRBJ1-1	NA	TGTGCCAGCAGTTACTTCGGGGGCACTGAAGCTTTCTTT	CASSYFGGTEAFF
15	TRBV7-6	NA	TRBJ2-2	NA	TGTGCCAGCAGCCTGGCGTCAGGAGGGGCCGGGGAGCTGTTTTTT	CASSLASGGAGELFF
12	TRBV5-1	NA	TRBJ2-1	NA	TGCGCCAGTACCAGTGGGGGAACTGAGCAGTTCTTC	CASTSGGTEQFF
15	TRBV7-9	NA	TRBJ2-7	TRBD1	TGTGCCAGCAGCTCGGGACCGGGACAGGGGTTCGAGCAGTACTTC	CASSSGPGQGFEQYF
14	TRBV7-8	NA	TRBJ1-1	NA	TGTGCCAGCAGCTTAGGGGGGCGGAACACTGAAGCTTTCTTT	CASSLGGRNTEAFF
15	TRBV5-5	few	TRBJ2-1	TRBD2	TGTGCCAGCAGCCGAGGACTAGCGGAGGGTAATGAGCAGTTCTTC	CASSRGLAEGNEQFF
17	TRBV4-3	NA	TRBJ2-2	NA	TGCGCCAGCAGCCAAGATTTCGAGGCAGAGTACACCGGGGAGCTGTTTTTT	CASSQDFEAEYTGELFF
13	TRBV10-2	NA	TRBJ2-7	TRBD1	TGCGCCAGCATTCGGACAGGGGGCTACGAGCAGTACTTC	CASIRTGGYEQYF
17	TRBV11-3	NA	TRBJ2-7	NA	TGTGCCAGCAGGTCTCGGGCAACCGGGACCTGCCGCGGCGAGCAGTACTTC	CASRSRATGTCRGEQYF
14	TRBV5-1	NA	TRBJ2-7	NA	TGCGCCAGCAGCCCCCAGGGGCACCCCTACGAGCAGTACTTC	CASSPQGHPYEQYF
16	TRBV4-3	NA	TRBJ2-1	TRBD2	TGCGCCAGCAGCCAAGAGCGACTAGCGGGAGGTTGGGAGCAGTTCTTC	CASSQERLAGGWEQFF
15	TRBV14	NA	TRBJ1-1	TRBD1	TGTGCCAGCAGCCCCCAAGCCCCAGGGGGCACTGAAGCTTTCTTT	CASSPQAPGGTEAFF
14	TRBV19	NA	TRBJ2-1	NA	TGTGCCAGTAGTCCCAGGGGTACCCCTGGCGAGCAGTTCTTC	CASSPRGTPGEQFF
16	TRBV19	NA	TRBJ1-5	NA	TGTGCCAGTAGTATGTTCGGAGGGCCCGGCAATCAGCCCCAGCATTTT	CASSMFGGPGNQPQHF
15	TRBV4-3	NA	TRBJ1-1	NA	TGCGCCAGCAGCCAAGATTCACAGCAGAACACTGAAGCTTTCTTT	CASSQDSQQNTEAFF
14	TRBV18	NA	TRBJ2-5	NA	TGTGCCAGCTCACCATCGACGAGACTAGAGACCCAGTACTTC	CASSPSTRLETQYF
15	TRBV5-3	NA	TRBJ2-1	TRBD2	TGTGCCAGAAGCTTGGCTAGCGGGAGATACAATGAGCAGTTCTTC	CARSLASGRYNEQFF
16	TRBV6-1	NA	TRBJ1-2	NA	TGTGCCAGCAGTGAAGCACGAGCTGCCGCCTCTTATGGCTACACCTTC	CASSEARAAASYGYTF
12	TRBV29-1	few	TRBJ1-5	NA	TGCAGCGTTGGGGGGGGCAATCAGCCCCAGCATTTT	CSVGGGNQPQHF
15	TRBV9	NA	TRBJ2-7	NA	TGTGCCAGCAGCTCCGGACCTTTTGGCTCCTACGAGCAGTACTTC	CASSSGPFGSYEQYF
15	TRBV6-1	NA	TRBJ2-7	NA	TGTGCCAGCAGTGAAAGAGGAAAAGCTACCTACGAGCAGTACTTC	CASSERGKATYEQYF